These T cell receptor beta chains were read from a single sample in a study of blood T cell repertoires in COVID-19. The assay was immunoSEQ multiplex PCR, and TCRdb's table has in-frame clones only and misses some. The sample has about 500,000 clones; approximately 89% are singletons. The sample consisted of peripheral blood. The receptors stem from a man younger than 35 with COVID-19, enrolled during active disease. Both conserved end residues are part of each CDR3. Fields, in order: D gene, V gene, J gene, clone size, CDR3 DNA, CDR3 protein. D genes are given only for firm matches. Not all rows give a size; the values are once, few, many and, for expanded clones, a class.

-	TRBV14	TRBJ2-1	-	TGTGCCAGCAGCCGGGACTTCTCCTCCTACAATGAGCAGTTCTTC	CASSRDFSSYNEQFF
-	TRBV5-1	TRBJ1-1	-	TGCGCCAGCAGCTGGAACAGGTTGAACACTGAAGCTTTCTTT	CASSWNRLNTEAFF
-	TRBV14	TRBJ2-5	-	TGTGCCAGCAGCCACCAGGGGCGGCGAGAGACCCAGTACTTC	CASSHQGRRETQYF
TRBD1	TRBV3-1/TRBV3-2	TRBJ2-7	-	TGTGCCAGCAGCCCCACGAGGACAGGGGTTCACGAGCAGTACTTC	CASSPTRTGVHEQYF
TRBD2	TRBV14	TRBJ2-5	-	TGTGCCAGCAGCCAAGATTGGGGACGGACTAGCCAAGAGACCCAGTACTTC	CASSQDWGRTSQETQYF
-	TRBV5-4	TRBJ2-5	-	TGTGCCAGCGCCAGGGAGGTTAGTGGGACCCAGTACTTC	CASAREVSGTQYF
-	TRBV6-1	TRBJ2-3	-	TGTGCCAGCAGTGAGACTAGAGACACAGATACGCAGTATTTT	CASSETRDTDTQYF
TRBD2	TRBV2	TRBJ2-7	-	TGTGCCAGCAGTGATGGGGGCGGGAGGACCTACGAGCAGTACTTC	CASSDGGGRTYEQYF
TRBD2	TRBV4-2	TRBJ2-5	-	TGTGCCAGCAGCCAAGCACTAGCGGGGGAGGCCCAGTACTTC	CASSQALAGEAQYF
TRBD2	TRBV5-1	TRBJ2-1	-	TGCGCCAGCAGCCACGGACTAGCGGGGGGCCGGGGCAATGAGCAGTTCTTC	CASSHGLAGGRGNEQFF
TRBD1	TRBV7-9	TRBJ2-5	once	TGTGCCAGCAGGTCTACAGGGGGCGGAGAGACCCAGTACTTC	CASRSTGGGETQYF
TRBD1	TRBV28	TRBJ1-4	-	TGTGCCAGCAATATACAGGGGGGAAAACTGTTTTTT	CASNIQGGKLFF
TRBD2	TRBV7-9	TRBJ2-1	-	TGTGCCAGCAGCCCGATAGCGGGAGATGAGCAGTTCTTC	CASSPIAGDEQFF
TRBD1	TRBV15	TRBJ2-7	-	TGTGCCACCAGCAGAGATGGAGGGACAGGGGCCTTGGAGCAGTACTTC	CATSRDGGTGALEQYF
TRBD1	TRBV3-1/TRBV3-2	TRBJ1-2	-	TGTGCCAGCAGCCACCACCAGAAGGGACAGGGCGGGGGCTACACCTTC	CASSHHQKGQGGGYTF
-	TRBV20-1	TRBJ1-1	-	TGCAGTGCTAGTGTGGACATTGAAGCTTTCTTT	CSASVDIEAFF
TRBD2	TRBV9	TRBJ2-2	-	TGTGCCAGCAGCCCCCGGACTAGCGGGAGAAAGGACGGGGAGCTGTTTTTT	CASSPRTSGRKDGELFF
-	TRBV15	TRBJ2-2	-	TGTGCCACCAGCAGAGGGAGCTCGAACACCGGGGAGCTGTTTTTT	CATSRGSSNTGELFF
-	TRBV7-9	TRBJ2-5	-	TGTGCCAGCAGCTTGGGGGAGGAGGAGACCCAGTACTTC	CASSLGEEETQYF
TRBD1	TRBV13	TRBJ1-3	-	TGTGCCAGCAGCTTAGACAGGGGCTCTTACTCTGGAAACACCATATATTTT	CASSLDRGSYSGNTIYF
-	TRBV6-5	TRBJ2-7	once	TGTGCCAGCAGTTACAAGATGGGTACTAGCTCCTACGAGCAGTACTTC	CASSYKMGTSSYEQYF
-	TRBV19	TRBJ2-1	-	TGTGCCAGTAGTATCGGACAACCTAATGAGCAGTTCTTC	CASSIGQPNEQFF
TRBD1	TRBV10-3	TRBJ1-5	-	TGTGCCATCAGTGGGGGGACAGGGCTAAATCAGCCCCAGCATTTT	CAISGGTGLNQPQHF
-	TRBV19	TRBJ1-1	-	TGTGCCAGTAGTATCCCGGGGGGGGCGAACACTGAAGCTTTCTTT	CASSIPGGANTEAFF
TRBD1	TRBV15	TRBJ1-3	-	TGTGCCACCAGCAGAGATTACCAGGGGGCTCTTTCTGGAAACACCATATATTTT	CATSRDYQGALSGNTIYF
-	TRBV11-1	TRBJ2-1	-	TGTGCCAGCAGCCCCCGGGGGAACTACAATGAGCAGTTCTTC	CASSPRGNYNEQFF
-	TRBV5-6	TRBJ1-5	few	TGTGCCAGCAGCTTGGCACCACAGTCTAATCAGCCCCAGCATTTT	CASSLAPQSNQPQHF
-	TRBV29-1	TRBJ2-7	-	TGCAGCGTGACCGACAGGGGGACTAGCTACGAGCAGTACTTC	CSVTDRGTSYEQYF
TRBD1	TRBV3-1/TRBV3-2	TRBJ2-7	-	TGTGCCAGCAGCGCCCGGGACAGGCCTTCTGTCAACTACGAGCAGTACTTC	CASSARDRPSVNYEQYF
TRBD1	TRBV6-1	TRBJ2-5	-	TGTGCCAGCAGTGAAAGCGGGTCAGGGGGCGTAAATGTCCAAGAGACCCAGTACTTC	CASSESGSGGVNVQETQYF
-	TRBV19	TRBJ2-2	-	TGTGCCAGTAGCGCGAACACCGGGGAGCTGTTTTTT	CASSANTGELFF
TRBD2	TRBV5-1	TRBJ2-5	-	TGCGCCAGCAGCTTGGCCGGCGGGAGGGGCCTGGAGACCCAGTACTTC	CASSLAGGRGLETQYF
-	TRBV6-1	TRBJ2-2	-	TGTGCCAGCAGTGAATTAGGGGGAGCGAACACCGGGGAGCTGTTTTTT	CASSELGGANTGELFF
TRBD1	TRBV5-1	TRBJ2-7	-	TGCGCCAGCAGCTGGGACAGGGGGAGCTCCTACGAGCAGTACTTC	CASSWDRGSSYEQYF
-	TRBV3-1/TRBV3-2	TRBJ2-7	-	TGTGCCAGCAGGAGGACAGAGAGTTACGAGCAGTACTTC	CASRRTESYEQYF
-	TRBV12-5	TRBJ2-5	-	TGTGCTAGTGGTTTTGGTGGGCAGGGAAAAGAGACCCAGTACTTC	CASGFGGQGKETQYF
TRBD1	TRBV24-1	TRBJ2-2	-	TGTGCCACCAGTGTGACTGGGACAGGGTCCGGGGAGCTGTTTTTT	CATSVTGTGSGELFF
-	TRBV5-5	TRBJ1-1	-	TGTGCCAGCAGCTGGGCGGGGAGTCCTGAAGCTTTCTTT	CASSWAGSPEAFF
TRBD2	TRBV12-3/TRBV12-4	TRBJ2-3	-	TGTGCCAGCAGTTTGGCTAGCGGGCATACGCAGTATTTT	CASSLASGHTQYF
-	TRBV11-3	TRBJ2-2	-	TGTGCCAGCAGCCCGAGTGGCGGGAACACCGGGGAGCTGTTTTTT	CASSPSGGNTGELFF